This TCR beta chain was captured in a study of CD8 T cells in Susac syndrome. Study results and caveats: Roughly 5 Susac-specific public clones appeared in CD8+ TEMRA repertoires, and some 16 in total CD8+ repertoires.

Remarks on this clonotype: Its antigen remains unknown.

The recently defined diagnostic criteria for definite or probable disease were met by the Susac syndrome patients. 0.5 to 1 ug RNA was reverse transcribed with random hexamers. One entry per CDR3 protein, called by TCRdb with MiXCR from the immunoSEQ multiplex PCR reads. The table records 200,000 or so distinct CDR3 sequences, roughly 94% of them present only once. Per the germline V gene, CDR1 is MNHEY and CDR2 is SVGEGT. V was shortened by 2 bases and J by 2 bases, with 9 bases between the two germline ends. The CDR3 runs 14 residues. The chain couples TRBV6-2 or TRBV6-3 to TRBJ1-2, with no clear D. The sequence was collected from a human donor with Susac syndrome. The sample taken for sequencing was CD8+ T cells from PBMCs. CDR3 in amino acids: CASSYMAENYGYTF. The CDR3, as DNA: TGTGCCAGCAGTTACATGGCGGAAAACTATGGCTACACCTTC.